This T cell receptor (beta chain) was identified during a study of cytomegalovirus exposure and HLA in healthy donors. Whole-study results and caveats: The listing of some 170 TCR beta chains classed them as cytomegalovirus-associated.

Notes on this clone: The antigen is not known.

Measured with immunoSEQ multiplex PCR; TCRdb has only the in-frame clones, and not every one. The data contain approximately 200,000 clones, approximately 80% of them seen just once; the ten biggest clones take up 13%. The germline CDR1 and CDR2 sequences are SQVTM and ANQGSEA. V was pared by 2 bases and J by 0 bases, with 7 bases between. This CDR3 region has 13 residues. The sample was PBMCs. V is TRBV29-1 and J is TRBJ1-2, with a tentative D call TRBD1 (5 bases). The sequence was obtained from a woman between 25 and 40 years old in good health and CMV-seropositive. The CDR3 reads CSVEPGANYGYTF. Here the CDR3 DNA reads TGCAGCGTTGAACCGGGGGCTAACTATGGCTACACCTTC.